This T cell receptor (beta chain) stems from a study of cytomegalovirus exposure and HLA in healthy donors. V shed 1 base and J shed 2 bases, with 9 bases lying between them. Germline assignment: CDR1 SGHVS and CDR2 FQNEAQ. The CDR3 runs to 14 residues. The table came from immunoSEQ multiplex PCR; TCRdb's copy has only in-frame clones and leaves some out. The sample gives 200,000 to 250,000 clones, roughly nine tenths of which show up once; 9.5% to 15% is in the top ten. The clonotype originates from a man younger than 35 in good health and CMV-seropositive. This rearrangement joins TRBV7-8 to TRBJ2-7, with D tentatively TRBD2 (5 bases). Sequences were obtained from PBMCs. The CDR3 region has the DNA TGTGCCAGCAGCTTAGTTGAGGGAACCTACGAGCAGTACTTC. It codes for CASSLVEGTYEQYF. Filled out from reference TRBV7-8 and TRBJ2-7, the complete variable domain reads GAGVSQSPRYKVAKRGQDVALRCDPISGHVSLFWYQQALGQGPEFLTYFQNEAQLDKSGLPSDRFFAERPEGSVSTLKIQRTQQEDSAVYLCASSLVEGTYEQYFGPGTRLTVT.